This T cell receptor (beta chain) was identified during a study of spatial heterogeneity in lung cancer. Turning to the study itself: Matched bulk RNA-seq provided a T cell module score, and TCR transcript counts in tumor regions correlated strongly with it. Raw-read counts averaged over ten per unique TCR and UMI combination.

Every TCR cDNA molecule bore a unique molecular identifier. Each CDR3 protein gets one entry after TCRdb re-called the 5' RACE reads with MiXCR. The sample shows fewer than 15,000 distinct CDR3 sequences, about 4% of them seen only once. Study-level findings and limits: The authors estimated that roughly 7% of tumor T cells were covered for alpha chains and over 11% for beta chains. Higher tumor mutation counts went along with higher counts of expanded intratumoral alpha and beta TCRs.

Time point denoted: sample taken at primary tumor resection. This CDR3 is 13 amino acids long. Germline V gene data show CDR1 as KGHSH and CDR2 as LQKENI. Trimming took 4 bases from V and 2 from J, leaving 6 bases between them. In the case of this clonotype: The antigen is undetermined.

The chain is built from TRBV18 and TRBJ1-5; D unresolved. This specimen was lung tumor tissue, taken at surgery. The clonotype originates from a male donor with early-stage non-small cell lung cancer. CDR3 loop: CASSQQCNQPQHF. The CDR3 DNA is TGTGCCAGCTCACAACAGTGCAATCAGCCCCAGCATTTT.